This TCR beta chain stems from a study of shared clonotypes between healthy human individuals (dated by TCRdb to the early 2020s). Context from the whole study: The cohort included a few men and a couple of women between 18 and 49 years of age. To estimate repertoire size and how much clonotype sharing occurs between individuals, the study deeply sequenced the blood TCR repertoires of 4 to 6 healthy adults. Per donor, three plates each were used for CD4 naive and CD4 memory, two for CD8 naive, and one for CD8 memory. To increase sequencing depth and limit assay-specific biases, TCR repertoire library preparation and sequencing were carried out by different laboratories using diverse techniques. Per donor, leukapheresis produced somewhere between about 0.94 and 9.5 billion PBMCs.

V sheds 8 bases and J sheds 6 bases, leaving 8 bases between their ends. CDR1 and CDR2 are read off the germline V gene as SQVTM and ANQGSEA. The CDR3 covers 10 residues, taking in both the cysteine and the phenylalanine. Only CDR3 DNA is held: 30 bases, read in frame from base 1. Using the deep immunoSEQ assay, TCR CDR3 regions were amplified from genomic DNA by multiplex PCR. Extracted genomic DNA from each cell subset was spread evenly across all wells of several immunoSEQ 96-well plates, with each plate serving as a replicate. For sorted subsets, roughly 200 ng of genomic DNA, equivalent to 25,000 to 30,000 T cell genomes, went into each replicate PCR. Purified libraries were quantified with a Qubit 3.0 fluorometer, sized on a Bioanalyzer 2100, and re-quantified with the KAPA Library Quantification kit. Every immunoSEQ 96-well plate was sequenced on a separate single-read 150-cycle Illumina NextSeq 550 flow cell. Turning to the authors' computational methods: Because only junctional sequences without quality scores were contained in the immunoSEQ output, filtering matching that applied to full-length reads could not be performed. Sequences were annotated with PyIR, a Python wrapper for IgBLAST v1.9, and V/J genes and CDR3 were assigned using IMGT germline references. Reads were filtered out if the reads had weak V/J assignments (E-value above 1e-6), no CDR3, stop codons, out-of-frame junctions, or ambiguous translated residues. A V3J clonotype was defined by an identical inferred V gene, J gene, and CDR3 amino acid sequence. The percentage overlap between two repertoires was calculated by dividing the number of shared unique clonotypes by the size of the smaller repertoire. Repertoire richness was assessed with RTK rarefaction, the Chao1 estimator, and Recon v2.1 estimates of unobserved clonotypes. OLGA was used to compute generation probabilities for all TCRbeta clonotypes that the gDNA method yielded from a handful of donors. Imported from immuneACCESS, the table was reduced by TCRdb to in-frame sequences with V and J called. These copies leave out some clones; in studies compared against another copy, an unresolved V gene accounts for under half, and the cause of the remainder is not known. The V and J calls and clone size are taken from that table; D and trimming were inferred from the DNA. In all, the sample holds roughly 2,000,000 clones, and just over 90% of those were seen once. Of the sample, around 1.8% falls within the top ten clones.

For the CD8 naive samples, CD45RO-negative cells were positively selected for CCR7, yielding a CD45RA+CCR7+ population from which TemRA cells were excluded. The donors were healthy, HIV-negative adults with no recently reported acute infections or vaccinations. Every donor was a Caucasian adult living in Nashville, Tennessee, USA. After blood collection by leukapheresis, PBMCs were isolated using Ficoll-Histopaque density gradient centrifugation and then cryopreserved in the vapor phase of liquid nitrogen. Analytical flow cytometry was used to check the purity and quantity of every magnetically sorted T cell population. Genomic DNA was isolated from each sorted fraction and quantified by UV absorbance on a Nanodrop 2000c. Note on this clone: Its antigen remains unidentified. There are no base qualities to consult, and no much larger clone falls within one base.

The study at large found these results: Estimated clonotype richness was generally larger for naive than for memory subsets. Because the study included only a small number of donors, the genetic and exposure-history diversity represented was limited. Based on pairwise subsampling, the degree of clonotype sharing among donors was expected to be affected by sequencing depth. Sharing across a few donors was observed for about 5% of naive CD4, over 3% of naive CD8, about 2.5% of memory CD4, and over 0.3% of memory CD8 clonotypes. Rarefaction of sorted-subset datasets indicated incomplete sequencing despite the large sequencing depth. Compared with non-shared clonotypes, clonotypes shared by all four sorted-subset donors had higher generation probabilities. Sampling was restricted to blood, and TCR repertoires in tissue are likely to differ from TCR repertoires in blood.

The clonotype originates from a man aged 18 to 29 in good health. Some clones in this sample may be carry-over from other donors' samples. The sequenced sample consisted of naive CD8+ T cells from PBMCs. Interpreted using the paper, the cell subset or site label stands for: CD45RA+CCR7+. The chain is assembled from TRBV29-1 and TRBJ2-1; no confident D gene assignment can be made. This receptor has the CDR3 CSIYSNEQFF. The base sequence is TGCAGCATTTATTCCAATGAGCAGTTCTTC.